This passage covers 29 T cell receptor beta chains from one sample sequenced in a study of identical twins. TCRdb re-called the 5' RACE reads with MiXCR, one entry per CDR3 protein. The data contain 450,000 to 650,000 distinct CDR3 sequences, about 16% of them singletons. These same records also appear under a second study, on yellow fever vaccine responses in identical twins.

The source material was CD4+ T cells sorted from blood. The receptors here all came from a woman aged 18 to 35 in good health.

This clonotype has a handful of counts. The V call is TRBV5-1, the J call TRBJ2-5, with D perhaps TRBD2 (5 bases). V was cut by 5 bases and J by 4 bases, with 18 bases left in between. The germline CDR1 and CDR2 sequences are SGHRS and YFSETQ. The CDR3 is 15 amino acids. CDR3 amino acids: CASRSSSPEVETQYF. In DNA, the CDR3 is TGCGCCAGCAGGAGTAGTAGCCCGGAGGTAGAGACCCAGTACTTC.

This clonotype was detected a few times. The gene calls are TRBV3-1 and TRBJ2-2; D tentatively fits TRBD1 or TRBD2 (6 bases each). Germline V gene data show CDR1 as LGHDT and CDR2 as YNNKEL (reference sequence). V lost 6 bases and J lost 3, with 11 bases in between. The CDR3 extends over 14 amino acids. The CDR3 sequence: CASSEGDYTGELFF. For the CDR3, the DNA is TGTGCCAGCAGTGAGGGGGACTACACCGGGGAGCTGTTTTTT. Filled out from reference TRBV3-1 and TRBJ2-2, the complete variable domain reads DTAVSQTPKYLVTQMGNDKSIKCEQNLGHDTMYWYKQDSKKFLKIMFSYNNKELIINETVPNRFSPKSPDKAHLNLHINSLELGDSAVYFCASSEGDYTGELFFGEGSRLTVL.

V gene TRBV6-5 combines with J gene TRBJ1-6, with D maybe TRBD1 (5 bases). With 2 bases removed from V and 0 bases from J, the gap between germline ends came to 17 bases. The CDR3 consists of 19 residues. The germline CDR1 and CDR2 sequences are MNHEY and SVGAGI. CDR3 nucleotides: TGTGCCAGCAGTTACACAACCGGGACTACGAGCTCCTATAATTCACCCCTCCACTTT. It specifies CASSYTTGTTSSYNSPLHF.

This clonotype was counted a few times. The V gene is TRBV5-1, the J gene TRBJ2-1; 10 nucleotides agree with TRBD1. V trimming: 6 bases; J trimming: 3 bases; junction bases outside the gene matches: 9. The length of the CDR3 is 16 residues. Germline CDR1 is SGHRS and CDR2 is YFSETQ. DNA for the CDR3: TGCGCCAGCACCTCCCGGGGACAGGGGCGCTACAATGAGCAGTTCTTC. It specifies CASTSRGQGRYNEQFF.

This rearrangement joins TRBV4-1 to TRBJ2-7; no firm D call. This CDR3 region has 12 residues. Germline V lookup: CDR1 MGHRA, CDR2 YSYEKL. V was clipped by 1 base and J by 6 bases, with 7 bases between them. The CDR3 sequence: CASSQGLGEQYF. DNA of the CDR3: TGCGCCAGCAGCCAAGGTCTTGGCGAGCAGTACTTC.

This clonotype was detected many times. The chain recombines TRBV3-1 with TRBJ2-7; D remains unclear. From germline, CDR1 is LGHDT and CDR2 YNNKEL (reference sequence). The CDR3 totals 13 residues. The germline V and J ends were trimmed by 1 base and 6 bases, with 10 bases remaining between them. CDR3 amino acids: CASSQGYGFEQYF. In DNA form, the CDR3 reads TGTGCCAGCAGCCAAGGGTATGGGTTCGAGCAGTACTTC.

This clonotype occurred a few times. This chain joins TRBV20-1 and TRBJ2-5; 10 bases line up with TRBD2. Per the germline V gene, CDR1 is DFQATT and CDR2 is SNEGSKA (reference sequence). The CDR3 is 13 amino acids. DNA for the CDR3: TGCACGAAAGCGGGGGGGCTCCAAGAGACCCAGTACTTC. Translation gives CTKAGGLQETQYF.

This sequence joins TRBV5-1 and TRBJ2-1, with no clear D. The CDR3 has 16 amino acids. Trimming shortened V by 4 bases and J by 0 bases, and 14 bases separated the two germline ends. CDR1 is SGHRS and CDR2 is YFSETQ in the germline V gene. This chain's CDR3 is CASSMEGGFSYNEQFF. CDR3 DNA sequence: TGCGCCAGCAGCATGGAAGGTGGCTTCTCCTACAATGAGCAGTTCTTC.

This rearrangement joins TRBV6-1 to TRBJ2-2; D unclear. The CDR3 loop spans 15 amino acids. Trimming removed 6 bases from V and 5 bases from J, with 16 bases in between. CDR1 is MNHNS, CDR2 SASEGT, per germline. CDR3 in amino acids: CASSTTGAWTGELFF. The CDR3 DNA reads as TGTGCCAGCAGCACCACCGGTGCGTGGACCGGGGAGCTGTTTTTT.

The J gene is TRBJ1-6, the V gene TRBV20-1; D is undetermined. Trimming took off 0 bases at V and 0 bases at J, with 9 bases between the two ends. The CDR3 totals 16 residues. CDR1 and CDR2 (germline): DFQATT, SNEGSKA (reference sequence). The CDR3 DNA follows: TGCAGTGCTAGAGATGGCGCTCACTCCTATAATTCACCCCTCCACTTT. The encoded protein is CSARDGAHSYNSPLHF.

Here the CDR3 reads CASGSRGVGELFF. The DNA for the CDR3 is TGTGCCAGTGGTTCTCGGGGGGTCGGGGAGCTGTTTTTT. The chain uses TRBV7-7 and TRBJ2-2; 7 nucleotides line up with TRBD2. V lost 9 bases, J lost 7 bases, and 8 bases stayed unmatched. The CDR3 totals 13 residues. The germline CDR1 and CDR2 sequences are SSHAT and FNYEAQ (reference sequence). The whole variable domain, remainder taken from reference TRBV7-7 and TRBJ2-2, is GAGVSQSPRYKVTKRGQDVTLRCDPISSHATLYWYQQALGQGPEFLTYFNYEAQPDKSGLPSDRFSAERPEGSISTLTIQRTEQRDSAMYRCASGSRGVGELFFGEGSRLTVL.

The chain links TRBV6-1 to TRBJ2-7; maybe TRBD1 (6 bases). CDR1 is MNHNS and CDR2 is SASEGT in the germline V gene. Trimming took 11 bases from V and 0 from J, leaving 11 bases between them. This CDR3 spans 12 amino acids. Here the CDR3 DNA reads TGTGCCGGCCAGGGGCTCTCCTACGAGCAGTACTTC. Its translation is CAGQGLSYEQYF.

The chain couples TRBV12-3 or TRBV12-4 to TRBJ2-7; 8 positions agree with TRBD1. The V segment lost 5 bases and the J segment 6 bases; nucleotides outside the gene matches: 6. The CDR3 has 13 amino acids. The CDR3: CASSTGTGSEQYF. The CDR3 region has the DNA TGTGCCAGCAGTACTGGGACAGGAAGCGAGCAGTACTTC.

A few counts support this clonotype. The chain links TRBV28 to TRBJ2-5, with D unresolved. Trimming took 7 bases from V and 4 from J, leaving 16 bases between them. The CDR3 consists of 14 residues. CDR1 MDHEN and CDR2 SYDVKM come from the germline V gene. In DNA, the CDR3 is TGTGCCAGCACATTCGGAATCGGCGGAGAGACCCAGTACTTC. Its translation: CASTFGIGGETQYF. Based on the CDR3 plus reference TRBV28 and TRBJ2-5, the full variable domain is DVKVTQSSRYLVKRTGEKVFLECVQDMDHENMFWYRQDPGLGLRLIYFSYDVKMKEKGDIPEGYSVSREKKERFSLILESASTNQTSMYLCASTFGIGGETQYFGPGTRLLVL.

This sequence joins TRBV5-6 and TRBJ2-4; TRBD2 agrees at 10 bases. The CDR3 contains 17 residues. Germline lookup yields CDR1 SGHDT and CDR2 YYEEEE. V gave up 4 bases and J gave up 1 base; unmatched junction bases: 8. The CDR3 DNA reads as TGTGCCAGCAGCGTAAGAAGCGGGGGGGCTGCCAAAAACATTCAGTACTTC. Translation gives CASSVRSGGAAKNIQYF.

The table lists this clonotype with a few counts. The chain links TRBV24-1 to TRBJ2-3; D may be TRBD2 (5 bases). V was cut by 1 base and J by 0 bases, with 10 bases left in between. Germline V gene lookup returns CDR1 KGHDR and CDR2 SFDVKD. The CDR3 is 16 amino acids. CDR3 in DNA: TGTGCCACCAGTGATTTTCCCCGGGATAGCACAGATACGCAGTATTTT. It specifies CATSDFPRDSTDTQYF.

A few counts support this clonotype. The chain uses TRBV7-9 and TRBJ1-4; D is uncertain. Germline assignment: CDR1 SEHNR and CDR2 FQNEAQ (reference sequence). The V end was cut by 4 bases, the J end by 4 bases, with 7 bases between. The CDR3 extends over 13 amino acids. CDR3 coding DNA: TGTGCCAGCAGCTCAAACATTAATGAAAAACTGTTTTTT. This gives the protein CASSSNINEKLFF.

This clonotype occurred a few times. The CDR3 region is CASSQGGVRETQYF. Written as DNA, the CDR3 is TGCGCCAGCAGCCAGGGGGGGGTCCGAGAGACCCAGTACTTC. This sequence joins TRBV4-1 and TRBJ2-5; 7 bases align to TRBD2. The CDR3 is 14 amino acids. Trimming at V came to 3 bases and at J to 4 bases, leaving 5 bases not matched to a gene. Per germline, CDR1 MGHRA and CDR2 YSYEKL.

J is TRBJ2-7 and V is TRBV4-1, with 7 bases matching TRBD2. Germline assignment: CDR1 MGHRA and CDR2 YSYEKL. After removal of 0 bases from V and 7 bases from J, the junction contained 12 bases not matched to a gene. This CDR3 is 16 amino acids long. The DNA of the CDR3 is TGCGCCAGCAGCCAAGATTTCACTAGCGTGAGGGTGGAGCAGTACTTC. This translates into CASSQDFTSVRVEQYF.

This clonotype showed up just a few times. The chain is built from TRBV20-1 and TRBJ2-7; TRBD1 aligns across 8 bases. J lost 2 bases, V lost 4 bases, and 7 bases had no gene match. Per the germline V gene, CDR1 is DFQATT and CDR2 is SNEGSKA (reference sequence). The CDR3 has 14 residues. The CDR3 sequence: CSATGTGGTYEQYF. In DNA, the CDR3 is TGCAGTGCTACGGGAACAGGGGGGACCTACGAGCAGTACTTC.

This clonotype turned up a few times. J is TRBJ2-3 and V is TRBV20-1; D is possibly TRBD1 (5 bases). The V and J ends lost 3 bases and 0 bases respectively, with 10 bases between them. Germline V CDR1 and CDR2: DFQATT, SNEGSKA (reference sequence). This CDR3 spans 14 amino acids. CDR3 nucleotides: TGCAGTGCTAGTCGGACACCGAGCACAGATACGCAGTATTTT. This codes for CSASRTPSTDTQYF.

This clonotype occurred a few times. CDR3 in DNA: TGTGCCAGCTCACCACGGGTAGGGGTATCCTACGAGCAGTACGTC. Protein product: CASSPRVGVSYEQYV. V is TRBV18 and J is TRBJ2-7; the D gene is possibly TRBD1 (5 bases). This CDR3 has 15 amino acids. The germline gives CDR1 KGHSH, CDR2 LQKENI. Trimming shortened V by 1 base and J by 1 base, and 11 bases separated the two germline ends.

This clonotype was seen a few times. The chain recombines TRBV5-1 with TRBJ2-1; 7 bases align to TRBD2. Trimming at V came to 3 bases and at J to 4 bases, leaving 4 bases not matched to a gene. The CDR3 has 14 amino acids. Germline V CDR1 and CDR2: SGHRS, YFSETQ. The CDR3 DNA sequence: TGCGCCAGCAGCTCTCTTAGCGGGTACAATGAGCAGTTCTTC. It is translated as CASSSLSGYNEQFF. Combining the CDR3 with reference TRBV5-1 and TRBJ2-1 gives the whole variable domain KAGVTQTPRYLIKTRGQQVTLSCSPISGHRSVSWYQQTPGQGLQFLFEYFSETQRNKGNFPGRFSGRQFSNSRSEMNVSTLELGDSALYLCASSSLSGYNEQFFGPGTRLTVL.

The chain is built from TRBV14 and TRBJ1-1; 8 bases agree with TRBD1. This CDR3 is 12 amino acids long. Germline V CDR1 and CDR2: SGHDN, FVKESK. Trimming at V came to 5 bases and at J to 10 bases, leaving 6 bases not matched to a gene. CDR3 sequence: CASSSDRVRAFF. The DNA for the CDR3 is TGTGCCAGCAGCTCGGACAGGGTAAGAGCTTTCTTT.

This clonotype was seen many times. The CDR3 loop reads CASSPRGELFF. CDR3 nucleotides: TGTGCCAGCAGCCCTCGGGGGGAGCTGTTTTTT. V and J are TRBV7-8 and TRBJ2-2; D gene uncertain. V was trimmed by 5 bases and J by 8 bases, leaving 6 bases between them. The CDR3 spans 11 residues. Germline CDR1 SGHVS, CDR2 FQNEAQ.

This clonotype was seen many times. The DNA of the CDR3 is TGTGCCAGCAGGCCCCGGGAACCCCGCACAGATACGCAGTATTTT. The encoded protein is CASRPREPRTDTQYF. V and J are TRBV12-3 or TRBV12-4 and TRBJ2-3, with a tentative D call TRBD2 (5 bases). The V and J ends lost 6 bases and 1 base respectively, with 14 bases between them. The CDR3 spans 15 residues.

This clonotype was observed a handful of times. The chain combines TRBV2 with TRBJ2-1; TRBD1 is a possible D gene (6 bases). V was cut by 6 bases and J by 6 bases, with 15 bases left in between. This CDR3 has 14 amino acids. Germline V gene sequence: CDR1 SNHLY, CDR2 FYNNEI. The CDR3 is CASRNGRGGNEQFF. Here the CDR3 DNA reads TGTGCCAGCAGGAACGGACGAGGGGGCAATGAGCAGTTCTTC.

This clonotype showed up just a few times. This CDR3 reads CSASLAGVGQETQYF. CDR3 bases: TGCAGTGCTTCACTAGCGGGAGTGGGGCAAGAGACCCAGTACTTC. This chain connects TRBV20-1 to TRBJ2-5, with TRBD2 matching over 11 bases. V shed 5 bases, J shed 2 bases, and the junction held 7 bases outside the gene matches. The CDR3 is 15 amino acids. The germline V gene has CDR1 DFQATT and CDR2 SNEGSKA (reference sequence).

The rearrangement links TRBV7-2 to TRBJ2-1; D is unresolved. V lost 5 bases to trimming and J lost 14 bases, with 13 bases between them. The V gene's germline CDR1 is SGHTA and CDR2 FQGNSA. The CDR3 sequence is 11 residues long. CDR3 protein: CASSLGLSKFF. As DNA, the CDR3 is TGTGCCAGCAGCCTCGGTCTGAGCAAGTTCTTC.